This T cell receptor beta chain was profiled in a study of molecular identifiers for immune sequencing clone quantification. This CDR3 is built from 16 residues. Germline V gives CDR1 SGHDT, CDR2 YYEEEE. MiXCR, run by TCRdb on the PCR reads, gives a single entry per CDR3 protein. The data hold about 54,000 distinct CDR3 sequences, with about 23% observed a single time. Note on this clonotype: Possible read error: a much larger clone is one base away.

The V call is TRBV5-6, the J call TRBJ2-5; tentatively, D is TRBD2 (5 bases). The source material was naive CD8+ T cells from blood, with Jurkat cell RNA spiked in. Indicated subset: FACS-sorted CD8+CD4-CCR7+CD45RA+ naive T cells. This clonotype originated in a human donor in good health. Some libraries in this study had Jurkat cell RNA spiked in. Here the CDR3 reads CASSFSSPGTEETQHF. The CDR3 bases are TGTGCCAGCAGCTTCTCTTCTCCGGGAACGGAGGAGACCCAGCACTTC.